A single sample gave rise to the 25 T cell receptor beta chains below, sequenced in a study of T cell responses to AZD1222 COVID-19 vaccine (dated by TCRdb to the early 2020s). The sample's time point label is to be understood as: baseline before first vaccination. Preparation of the library involved the immunoSEQ multiplex PCR assay. Imported from immuneACCESS, the table was reduced by TCRdb to in-frame sequences with V and J called. These copies leave out some clones; in studies compared against another copy, an unresolved V gene accounts for under half, and the cause of the remainder is not known. This sample has around 130,000 clones in its table, and around 94% of those were observed once. The ten largest clones represent 6.6% of the sample. The sequenced sample was peripheral blood, obtained on day 0 of AZD1222 vaccination. These receptor sequences come from an adult in good health.

This chain joins TRBV27 and TRBJ1-6; weak D call: TRBD1 (5 bases). CDR1 and CDR2 (germline): MNHEY, SMNVEV (reference sequence). The CDR3 length is 14 residues. Trimming stripped 7 bases from V and 6 bases from J, with 13 bases between. The CDR3 loop is CASTPDTLNSPLHF. The CDR3 region has the DNA TGTGCCAGCACCCCGGACACCCTTAATTCACCCCTCCACTTT.

The V call is TRBV7-9, the J call TRBJ1-1; perhaps TRBD1 as D (6 bases). V was cut by 5 bases and J by 0 bases, with 10 bases left in between. The CDR3 runs to 14 residues. The germline gives CDR1 SEHNR, CDR2 FQNEAQ (reference sequence). The CDR3 spells CASSPGQLNTEAFF. The CDR3 DNA reads TGTGCCAGCAGCCCCGGACAGTTGAACACTGAAGCTTTCTTT.

The chain uses TRBV29-1 and TRBJ1-2; TRBD1 matches at 7 bases. This CDR3 has 14 residues. V was clipped by 5 bases and J by 7 bases; unmatched bases: 13. CDR1 is SQVTM, CDR2 ANQGSEA, per germline. In nucleotides, the CDR3 is TGCAGCGTTCCACCGCAGGGGGAAGCTGGTGGCTACACCTTC. This translates into CSVPPQGEAGGYTF.

The chain employs TRBV6-5 and TRBJ1-2; D ambiguous. Trimming took off 2 bases at V and 8 bases at J, with 15 bases between the two ends. Germline V gene sequence: CDR1 MNHEY, CDR2 SVGAGI. The CDR3 is made up of 14 amino acids. The CDR3 sequence is CASSYRGVAVGYTF. DNA for the CDR3: TGTGCCAGCAGTTACCGGGGAGTGGCAGTCGGCTACACCTTC.

The V call is TRBV7-2, the J call TRBJ1-5; no firm D call. Germline V gene sequence: CDR1 SGHTA, CDR2 FQGNSA. The germline V and J ends were trimmed by 1 base and 3 bases, with 16 bases remaining between them. CDR3 size: 17 residues. The CDR3 coding sequence is TGTGCCAGCAGCTTAGGGGGTAGGCCTACCTTCAATCAGCCCCAGCATTTT. This encodes CASSLGGRPTFNQPQHF.

Only a few counts were recorded for this clone. The CDR3 spells CASSFRVGSGYTF. Written as DNA, the CDR3 is TGTGCCAGCAGTTTCAGGGTAGGGTCGGGCTACACCTTC. The V gene is TRBV28, the J gene TRBJ1-2; TRBD1 might be the D (5 bases). V lost 3 bases and J 8 bases, leaving 13 bases between the germline ends. CDR3 length: 13 amino acids. From germline, CDR1 is MDHEN and CDR2 SYDVKM.

The chain links TRBV10-2 to TRBJ1-1; TRBD1 matches 7 bases. Germline V CDR1 and CDR2: WSHSY, SAAADI. J gave up 1 base and V 3 bases, and 5 bases lay outside the gene matches. This CDR3 comprises 15 residues. The CDR3 DNA reads as TGCGCCAGCAGTGAAGGGGGCCTCCCGAACACTGAAGCTTTCTTT. Protein: CASSEGGLPNTEAFF.

The CDR3 is CASSQVARGGQRLGDSNQPQHF. The CDR3 DNA is TGTGCCAGCAGCCAAGTCGCACGAGGGGGACAGCGACTTGGGGATAGCAATCAGCCCCAGCATTTT. The chain employs TRBV3-1 (or the pseudogene TRBV3-2) and TRBJ1-5, with 7 bases matching TRBD1. The CDR3 loop spans 22 amino acids. The V segment lost 1 base and the J segment 0 bases; nucleotides outside the gene matches: 21. The germline CDR1 and CDR2 sequences are LGHDT and YNNKEL (reference sequence).

The genes are TRBV5-1 and TRBJ2-7; a weak D match, TRBD2 (6 bases). Germline CDR1 SGHRS, CDR2 YFSETQ. V was cut by 4 bases and J by 5 bases, with 19 bases left in between. The CDR3 loop spans 15 amino acids. CDR3 protein: CASSPISGAYNEQYF. In nucleotides, the CDR3 is TGCGCCAGCAGCCCAATTTCGGGAGCATACAACGAGCAGTACTTC.

The V call is TRBV28, the J call TRBJ1-1; D may be TRBD1 (5 bases). The CDR3 extends over 10 amino acids. Trimming stripped 7 bases from V and 9 bases from J, with 9 bases between. Germline loops: CDR1 MDHEN, CDR2 SYDVKM. The DNA for the CDR3 is TGTGCCAGCAAGCAGGGAAAAGCTTTCTTT. Its protein product is CASKQGKAFF.

The chain carries TRBV5-1 and TRBJ2-7; TRBD2 matches at 8 bases. The trim removed 0 bases at V and 5 bases at J, leaving 4 bases unmatched. The CDR3 runs to 14 residues. CDR1 is SGHRS, CDR2 YFSETQ, per germline. The CDR3 DNA reads as TGCGCCAGCAGCTTGGGACTAGCGCTGGACGAGCAGTACTTC. Its translation is CASSLGLALDEQYF.

The chain links TRBV5-1 to TRBJ2-1; 8 nucleotides align to TRBD1. Germline V gives CDR1 SGHRS, CDR2 YFSETQ. J gave up 9 bases and V 1 base, and 6 bases lay outside the gene matches. The CDR3 totals 14 residues. This chain's CDR3 is CASSLTGGWSEQFF. The DNA of the CDR3 is TGCGCCAGCAGCTTGACAGGGGGTTGGAGTGAGCAGTTCTTC. Complete variable domain (other parts from reference TRBV5-1 and TRBJ2-1): KAGVTQTPRYLIKTRGQQVTLSCSPISGHRSVSWYQQTPGQGLQFLFEYFSETQRNKGNFPGRFSGRQFSNSRSEMNVSTLELGDSALYLCASSLTGGWSEQFFGPGTRLTVL.

This clone has a handful of counts. The chain uses TRBV14 and TRBJ2-3, with D possibly being TRBD1 (5 bases). Between the trimmed V and J ends, which lost 2 bases and 11 bases, there was a span of 14 bases. The V gene's germline CDR1 is SGHDN and CDR2 FVKESK. CDR3 size: 13 residues. For the CDR3, the DNA is TGTGCCAGCAGCCAACTAATTAGACAGAGGCAGTATTTT. Translating gives CASSQLIRQRQYF.

The chain combines TRBV5-1 with TRBJ1-4; 7 bases map to TRBD1. Germline trimming cut 7 bases from V and 8 bases from J; bases unmatched to any gene: 11. Germline CDR1 is SGHRS and CDR2 is YFSETQ. This CDR3 is 14 amino acids long. Here the CDR3 DNA reads TGCGCCAGCGGACTGACAGGGTCAGGAGAAAAACTGTTTTTT. This gives the protein CASGLTGSGEKLFF. Looking up the rest from reference TRBV5-1 and TRBJ1-4 gives the full variable domain: KAGVTQTPRYLIKTRGQQVTLSCSPISGHRSVSWYQQTPGQGLQFLFEYFSETQRNKGNFPGRFSGRQFSNSRSEMNVSTLELGDSALYLCASGLTGSGEKLFFGSGTQLSVL.

The chain recombines TRBV2 with TRBJ2-1; tentatively, D is TRBD2 (6 bases). Germline loops: CDR1 SNHLY, CDR2 FYNNEI. CDR3 length equals 12 residues. V lost 7 bases and J lost 6, with 10 bases in between. The CDR3 loop is CASILGGNEQFF. The CDR3 DNA reads as TGTGCCAGCATATTGGGGGGCAATGAGCAGTTCTTC. The full variable domain, its missing parts supplied by reference TRBV2 and TRBJ2-1, is EPEVTQTPSHQVTQMGQEVILRCVPISNHLYFYWYRQILGQKVEFLVSFYNNEISEKSEIFDDQFSVERPDGSNFTLKIRSTKLEDSAMYFCASILGGNEQFFGPGTRLTVL.

The chain employs TRBV7-6 and TRBJ2-1; D is ambiguous. The CDR3 has 14 residues. Germline CDR1 is SGHVS and CDR2 is FNYEAQ. V shed 4 bases and J shed 8 bases, with 15 bases lying between them. CDR3 coding DNA: TGTGCCAGCAGCTCTTATAGACAAGTCGATGAGCAGTTCTTC. This translates into CASSSYRQVDEQFF.

V usage is TRBV27 and J usage is TRBJ2-7; 9 bases match TRBD1. Germline V gives CDR1 MNHEY, CDR2 SMNVEV (reference sequence). The CDR3 is 14 amino acids. The V gene end was trimmed by 3 bases and the J gene end by 3 bases; junction bases not matched to a gene: 3. The CDR3 nucleotides are TGTGCCAGCAGTTTCGGGACAGGGAGCTACGAGCAGTACTTC. Protein sequence: CASSFGTGSYEQYF.

This clone was seen a few times. The chain couples TRBV10-1 to TRBJ2-7, with 7 bases fitting TRBD1. The V segment lost 6 bases and the J segment 5 bases; nucleotides outside the gene matches: 7. Germline CDR1 and CDR2: WNHNN and SYGVQD (reference sequence). This CDR3 has 13 residues. The CDR3 sequence is CASSTGQSNEQYF. CDR3 nucleotides: TGCGCCAGCAGCACGGGACAGTCGAACGAGCAGTACTTC.

The V and J genes are TRBV27 and TRBJ2-3; D is perhaps TRBD1 (5 bases). CDR3 length: 12 residues. The germline V gene has CDR1 MNHEY and CDR2 SMNVEV (reference sequence). The V end was cut by 6 bases, the J end by 6 bases, with 10 bases between. The CDR3 sequence: CASSQAGDTQYF. For the CDR3, the DNA is TGTGCCAGCAGCCAGGCAGGGGATACGCAGTATTTT.

J is TRBJ1-1 and V is TRBV4-1; D possibly corresponds to TRBD1 (6 bases). Per the germline V gene, CDR1 is MGHRA and CDR2 is YSYEKL. CDR3 length equals 13 residues. Trimming left V 5 bases short and J 9 bases short, with 16 bases between. The CDR3 sequence is CASSLGHLYQAFF. The CDR3 DNA is TGCGCCAGCAGCTTGGGACATCTTTACCAAGCTTTCTTT.

A single count supports this clone. This chain joins TRBV19 and TRBJ1-4, with 8 positions matching TRBD1. J was trimmed by 7 bases and V by 9 bases; bases with no gene match: 7. The CDR3 covers 13 residues. Germline CDR1 reads LNHDA; CDR2 reads SQIVND (reference sequence). CDR3 loop: CASRDRGGEKLFF. The CDR3 DNA reads as TGTGCCAGCCGCGACAGGGGTGGTGAAAAACTGTTTTTT.

This chain links TRBV4-3 with TRBJ2-1, with 10 bases matching TRBD2. CDR3 length: 18 residues. J lost 9 bases, V lost 0 bases, and 14 bases had no gene match. Germline V CDR1 and CDR2: LGHNA, YSLEER. DNA for the CDR3: TGCGCCAGCAGCCAAGAGAAAAGGCTAGCGGGAGTAGTCGGTGAGCAGTTCTTC. Protein: CASSQEKRLAGVVGEQFF.

V usage is TRBV5-6 and J usage is TRBJ2-1, with 9 positions matching TRBD1. CDR1 is SGHDT and CDR2 is YYEEEE in the germline V gene. V shed 2 bases, J shed 1 base, and the junction held 4 bases outside the gene matches. This CDR3 is built from 16 residues. For the CDR3, the DNA is TGTGCCAGCAGCTTTCCGGGACAGGGTTCCTACAATGAGCAGTTCTTC. It yields the protein CASSFPGQGSYNEQFF.

The rearrangement links TRBV7-2 to TRBJ2-7; D is unresolved. The CDR3 is 14 residues long. Trimming shortened V by 0 bases and J by 4 bases, and 10 bases separated the two germline ends. Germline V gene data show CDR1 as SGHTA and CDR2 as FQGNSA. The CDR3 loop is CASSLALDGYEQYF. CDR3 sequence (DNA): TGTGCCAGCAGCTTAGCTTTGGACGGATACGAGCAGTACTTC.

V gene TRBV10-3 combines with J gene TRBJ2-3; D gene uncertain. V was pared by 4 bases and J by 4 bases, with 15 bases between. Germline V CDR1 and CDR2: ENHRY, SYGVKD. The CDR3 extends over 15 amino acids. The CDR3 DNA is TGTGCCATCAGTGCCACCCTAGACCGGGCAGATACGCAGTATTTT. Translated, it gives CAISATLDRADTQYF.